Below are 27 T cell receptor beta chains sequenced from a single sample in a study of blood T cell repertoires in COVID-19. The assay was immunoSEQ multiplex PCR, and TCRdb's table has in-frame clones only and misses some. The sample includes 250,000 or so clones, 65% to 85% of them seen just once. Specimen: peripheral blood. Every receptor here comes from a woman between 40 and 55 years old who had recovered from COVID-19.

The chain employs TRBV4-1 and TRBJ1-1; no clear D. The CDR3 contains 15 residues. V gave up 4 bases and J gave up 1 base, with 13 bases separating them. Germline assignment: CDR1 MGHRA and CDR2 YSYEKL. CDR3 in DNA: TGCGCCAGCAGCCCTCTGATCACAGCGAACACTGAAGCTTTCTTT. Translated: CASSPLITANTEAFF.

The chain employs TRBV5-1 and TRBJ2-3; TRBD2 agrees at 9 bases. CDR3 length: 15 residues. Germline-derived CDR1 and CDR2 are SGHRS and YFSETQ. Unmatched junction bases numbered 4, after V lost 2 bases and J lost 3 bases. CDR3 bases: TGCGCCAGCAGCTTTCTAGCGGGAACAACAGATACGCAGTATTTT. This encodes CASSFLAGTTDTQYF. The complete variable domain, with remaining parts taken from reference TRBV5-1 and TRBJ2-3, reads KAGVTQTPRYLIKTRGQQVTLSCSPISGHRSVSWYQQTPGQGLQFLFEYFSETQRNKGNFPGRFSGRQFSNSRSEMNVSTLELGDSALYLCASSFLAGTTDTQYFGPGTRLTVL.

In regard to this clone: Other DNA sequences in the sample encode the same CDR3. The chain uses TRBV2 and TRBJ2-1; D is uncertain. The germline V gene has CDR1 SNHLY and CDR2 FYNNEI. The CDR3 has 12 residues. Deletions cut 2 bases from V and 5 bases from J, with 4 bases between. CDR3 loop: CASSERDNEQFF. The CDR3 DNA is TGTGCCAGCAGTGAACGAGACAATGAGCAGTTCTTC.

The chain links TRBV28 to TRBJ1-1, with D perhaps matching TRBD1 (6 bases). Germline V gene data show CDR1 as MDHEN and CDR2 as SYDVKM. Trimming removed 7 bases at V and 11 bases at J, with 20 bases between. The CDR3 has 13 residues. The CDR3 loop is CASKVAGHTGAFF. The CDR3 DNA reads as TGTGCCAGCAAAGTAGCGGGACACACTGGGGCTTTCTTT.

This clone was found once. CDR3 bases: TGTGCCTGGAGTGTACAGCGACGAGGGAATTCACCCCTCCACTTT. It yields the protein CAWSVQRRGNSPLHF. The chain joins TRBV30 to TRBJ1-6; D is unresolved. CDR1 is GTSNPN, CDR2 SVGIG, per germline (reference sequence). The germline V and J ends were trimmed by 0 bases and 7 bases, with 13 bases remaining between them. The CDR3 consists of 15 residues.

The chain joins TRBV3-1 (or the pseudogene TRBV3-2) to TRBJ2-5; TRBD2 aligns across 7 bases. J lost 3 bases, V lost 1 base, and 5 bases had no gene match. The length of the CDR3 is 15 residues. Germline V CDR1 and CDR2: LGHDT, YNNKEL (reference sequence). The CDR3 nucleotides are TGTGCCAGCAGCCAAGGGGTGGCGGGGGAAGAGACCCAGTACTTC. Its protein product is CASSQGVAGEETQYF.

This clone was counted only a few times. This chain connects TRBV19 to TRBJ2-7, with a possible D match to TRBD1 (6 bases). The CDR3 is 14 amino acids. In germline, CDR1 is LNHDA, CDR2 SQIVND (reference sequence). Trimming removed 4 bases at V and 4 bases at J, with 14 bases between. The CDR3 reads CASSSAQGRYEQYF. The DNA for the CDR3 is TGTGCCAGTAGTAGCGCACAGGGTAGATACGAGCAGTACTTC.

This rearrangement joins TRBV7-9 to TRBJ2-1; no reliable D call. The CDR3 sequence is 15 residues long. V was trimmed by 1 base and J by 2 bases, leaving 9 bases between them. The V gene's germline CDR1 is SEHNR and CDR2 FQNEAQ (reference sequence). CDR3 in DNA: TGTGCCAGCAGCTTAGACAGTCGGCCCTACAATGAGCAGTTCTTC. Translated: CASSLDSRPYNEQFF.

V and J are TRBV7-6 and TRBJ2-7; 9 nucleotides agree with TRBD2. CDR3 length: 15 amino acids. Germline-derived CDR1 and CDR2 are SGHVS and FNYEAQ. Trimming at V came to 5 bases and at J to 4 bases, leaving 9 bases not matched to a gene. DNA of the CDR3: TGTGCCAGCAGCCCAGCGGGGGGCGCCCAGTACGAGCAGTACTTC. Encoded protein: CASSPAGGAQYEQYF.

The rearrangement joins TRBV18 to TRBJ2-7; D unclear. Trimming shortened V by 3 bases and J by 3 bases, and 12 bases separated the two germline ends. This CDR3 has 14 residues. Germline V CDR1 and CDR2: KGHSH, LQKENI. The CDR3 DNA is TGTGCCAGCTCACCGACGACACCTGGCTACGAGCAGTACTTC. Translated: CASSPTTPGYEQYF.

The chain is built from TRBV6-5 and TRBJ1-1; D is undetermined. Between the trimmed V and J ends, which lost 6 bases and 4 bases, there was a span of 15 bases. The CDR3 is 14 residues long. Germline values: CDR1 MNHEY, CDR2 SVGAGI. The CDR3 is CASSRDNFLTEAFF. Here the CDR3 DNA reads TGTGCCAGCAGCCGAGACAATTTCCTCACTGAAGCTTTCTTT.

V gene TRBV5-1 combines with J gene TRBJ2-5, with 8 positions matching TRBD2. The V gene's germline CDR1 is SGHRS and CDR2 YFSETQ. CDR3 length equals 17 residues. V lost 4 bases to trimming and J lost 1 base; unmatched junction nucleotides: 12. CDR3 sequence: CASSEIGLAHPQETQYF. CDR3 coding DNA: TGCGCCAGCAGCGAGATCGGACTAGCACACCCCCAAGAGACCCAGTACTTC.

V usage is TRBV6-6 and J usage is TRBJ2-7, with D tentatively TRBD1 (6 bases). Germline loops: CDR1 MNHNY, CDR2 SVGAGI (reference sequence). Between the trimmed V and J ends, which lost 2 bases and 0 bases, there was a span of 8 bases. CDR3 size: 14 residues. In DNA, the CDR3 is TGTGCCAGCAGTTACCCGGACAGCTCCTACGAGCAGTACTTC. This gives the protein CASSYPDSSYEQYF.

The chain is built from TRBV6-5 and TRBJ2-1, with TRBD1 matching 9 bases. The CDR3 spans 13 residues. V dropped 9 bases and J dropped 8; count of bases not matched to a gene: 8. CDR1 is MNHEY and CDR2 is SVGAGI in the germline V gene. CDR3 nucleotide sequence: TGTGCCAGTTCCCGGGACAGGGACCATGAGCAGTTCTTC. Its protein is CASSRDRDHEQFF.

As DNA, the CDR3 is TGTGCCACCGTCGAGGGCTACGAGCAGTACTTC. This codes for CATVEGYEQYF. This chain connects TRBV28 to TRBJ2-7, with D tentatively TRBD2 (5 bases). Germline CDR1 and CDR2: MDHEN and SYDVKM. The CDR3 totals 11 residues. The V end lost 10 bases, the J end lost 3 bases, and 10 bases lay between the germline ends.

The chain recombines TRBV11-3 with TRBJ2-7; TRBD1 matches at 11 bases. CDR1 SGHNT and CDR2 YENEEA come from the germline V gene. The J segment lost 6 bases and the V segment lost 2 bases, leaving 9 bases of the junction unmatched. This CDR3 has 16 amino acids. The CDR3 loop is CASSLKRGQGASEQYF. CDR3 sequence (DNA): TGTGCCAGCAGCTTAAAACGAGGACAGGGGGCGTCCGAGCAGTACTTC.

This clone was detected only a few times. The chain uses TRBV27 and TRBJ2-7, with 13 nucleotides matching TRBD2. Per the germline V gene, CDR1 is MNHEY and CDR2 is SMNVEV (reference sequence). CDR3 length equals 14 residues. V shed 6 bases, J shed 3 bases, and the junction held 2 bases outside the gene matches. For the CDR3, the DNA is TGTGCCAGCAGGACTAGCGGGGGGAACTACGAGCAGTACTTC. It yields the protein CASRTSGGNYEQYF.

Here the CDR3 DNA reads TGTGCCAGCAGTCAATTGACTTGGGACAGGGGGCTTGGTGAGCAGTACTTC. It is translated as CASSQLTWDRGLGEQYF. V gene TRBV28 combines with J gene TRBJ2-7, with 12 positions matching TRBD1. Losses at the gene ends were 5 bases for V and 7 bases for J; bases not matched to a gene: 15. Germline V gives CDR1 MDHEN, CDR2 SYDVKM. This CDR3 spans 17 amino acids.

The chain is built from TRBV15 and TRBJ2-1, with TRBD1 identical over 9 bases. J gave up 7 bases and V 5 bases, and 12 bases lay outside the gene matches. The CDR3 length is 16 residues. From germline, CDR1 is LNHNV and CDR2 YYDKDF (reference sequence). The CDR3 here is CATSGGQGRTMNEQFF. The CDR3 nucleotides are TGTGCCACCAGCGGGGGACAGGGACGGACTATGAATGAGCAGTTCTTC.

Only one count was recorded for this clone. The V gene is TRBV29-1, the J gene TRBJ2-5; TRBD1 matches at 7 bases. This CDR3 is 13 amino acids long. With V trimmed by 7 bases and J by 3 bases, 8 bases remained unmatched. Germline values: CDR1 SQVTM, CDR2 ANQGSEA. CDR3 sequence (DNA): TGCAGCGCCGCCGGCACAGGGGAAGAGACCCAGTACTTC. Translating it yields CSAAGTGEETQYF.

V usage is TRBV6-6 and J usage is TRBJ2-7; 7 nucleotides match TRBD2. The germline CDR1 and CDR2 sequences are MNHNY and SVGAGI (reference sequence). The CDR3 runs 12 residues. Trimming cost V 6 bases and J 4 bases; bases outside gene matches: 3. Here the CDR3 DNA reads TGTGCCAGCAGGCGGGGGTCGTACGAGCAGTACTTC. This sequence encodes CASRRGSYEQYF.

This sequence joins TRBV19 and TRBJ2-5, with TRBD1 identical over 7 bases. Trimming at V came to 1 base and at J to 7 bases, leaving 9 bases not matched to a gene. From germline, CDR1 is LNHDA and CDR2 SQIVND (reference sequence). This CDR3 has 15 amino acids. CDR3 in DNA: TGTGCCAGTAGTATAGGGAAGCAGGGGGTGGTGACCCAGTACTTC. Residues: CASSIGKQGVVTQYF. Variable domain in full (rest from reference TRBV19 and TRBJ2-5): DGGITQSPKYLFRKEGQNVTLSCEQNLNHDAMYWYRQDPGQGLRLIYYSQIVNDFQKGDIAEGYSVSREKKESFPLTVTSAQKNPTAFYLCASSIGKQGVVTQYFGPGTRLLVL.

Concerning this clone itself: In the same sample, other DNA sequences code for this CDR3. The CDR3 spells CASSLLSSPLHF. In DNA, the CDR3 is TGTGCCAGCAGTTTATTATCCTCACCCCTCCACTTT. The J gene is TRBJ1-6, the V gene TRBV12-3 or TRBV12-4; D not resolved. The CDR3 extends over 12 amino acids. Between the trimmed V and J ends, which lost 2 bases and 10 bases, there was a span of 6 bases.

J is TRBJ2-7 and V is TRBV2, with TRBD2 as a possible D gene (6 bases). Germline CDR1 reads SNHLY; CDR2 reads FYNNEI. The ends were cut back, 2 bases at V and 0 bases at J, with 11 bases in the middle. This CDR3 region has 15 residues. The CDR3: CASSESRGGSYEQYF. The DNA for the CDR3 is TGTGCCAGCAGTGAAAGTCGGGGAGGCTCCTACGAGCAGTACTTC.

This clone was picked up one time. This chain joins TRBV4-1 and TRBJ1-2; D unclear. V was trimmed by 1 base and J by 4 bases, leaving 13 bases between them. The V gene's germline CDR1 is MGHRA and CDR2 YSYEKL. This CDR3 comprises 15 residues. For the CDR3, the DNA is TGCGCCAGCAGCCAAGGGTTGCTAGACCTCTATGGCTACACCTTC. Encoded protein: CASSQGLLDLYGYTF.

The chain combines TRBV11-3 with TRBJ2-5; TRBD2 is a possible D gene (6 bases). Trimming took 5 bases from V and 0 from J, leaving 10 bases between them. Germline loops: CDR1 SGHNT, CDR2 YENEEA. The CDR3 extends over 14 amino acids. For the CDR3, the DNA is TGTGCCAGCAGCATTGGGGGGAACCAAGAGACCCAGTACTTC. It specifies CASSIGGNQETQYF.

V usage is TRBV29-1 and J usage is TRBJ2-7; weak D call: TRBD1 (6 bases). Trimming cost V 5 bases and J 4 bases, with 18 bases left between them. The CDR3 contains 14 residues. CDR1 SQVTM and CDR2 ANQGSEA come from the germline V gene. CDR3 region: CSVLRDTPRYEQYF. CDR3 DNA sequence: TGCAGCGTTTTACGGGACACTCCTCGGTACGAGCAGTACTTC.